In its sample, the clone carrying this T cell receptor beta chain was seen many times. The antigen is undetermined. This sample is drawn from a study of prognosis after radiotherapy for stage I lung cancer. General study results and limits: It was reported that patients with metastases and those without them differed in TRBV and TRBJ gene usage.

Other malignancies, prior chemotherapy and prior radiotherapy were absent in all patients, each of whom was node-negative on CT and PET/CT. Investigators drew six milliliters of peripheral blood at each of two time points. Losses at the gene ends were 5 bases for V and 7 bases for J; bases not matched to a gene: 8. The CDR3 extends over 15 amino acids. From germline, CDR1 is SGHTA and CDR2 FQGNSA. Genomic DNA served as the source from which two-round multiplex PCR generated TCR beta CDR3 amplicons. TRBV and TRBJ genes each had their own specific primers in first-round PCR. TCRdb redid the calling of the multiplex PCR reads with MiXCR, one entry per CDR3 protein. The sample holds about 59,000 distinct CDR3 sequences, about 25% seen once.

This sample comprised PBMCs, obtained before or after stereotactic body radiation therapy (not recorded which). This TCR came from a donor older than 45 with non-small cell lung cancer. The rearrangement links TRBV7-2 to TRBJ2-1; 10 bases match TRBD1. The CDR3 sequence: CASSLTGGAGNEQFF. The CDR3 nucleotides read TGTGCCAGCAGCCTGACAGGGGGCGCGGGGAATGAGCAGTTCTTC.